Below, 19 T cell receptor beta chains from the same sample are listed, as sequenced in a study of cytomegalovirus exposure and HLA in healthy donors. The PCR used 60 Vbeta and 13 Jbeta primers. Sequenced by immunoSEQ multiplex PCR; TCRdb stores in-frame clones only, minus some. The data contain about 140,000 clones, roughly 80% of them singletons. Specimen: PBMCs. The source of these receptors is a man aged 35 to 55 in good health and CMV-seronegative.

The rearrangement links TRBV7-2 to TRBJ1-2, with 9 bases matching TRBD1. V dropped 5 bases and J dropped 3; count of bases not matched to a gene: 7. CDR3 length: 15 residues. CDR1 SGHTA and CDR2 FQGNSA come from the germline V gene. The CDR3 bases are TGTGCCAGCAGCCCATGGGACAGGGAGGACTATGGCTACACCTTC. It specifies CASSPWDREDYGYTF.

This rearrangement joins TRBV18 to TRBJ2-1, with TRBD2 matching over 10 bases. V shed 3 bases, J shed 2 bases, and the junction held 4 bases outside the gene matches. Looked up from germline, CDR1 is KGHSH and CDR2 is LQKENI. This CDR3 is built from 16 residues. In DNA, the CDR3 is TGTGCCAGCTCACCGGCTAGCGGGGGACCCTACAATGAGCAGTTCTTC. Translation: CASSPASGGPYNEQFF.

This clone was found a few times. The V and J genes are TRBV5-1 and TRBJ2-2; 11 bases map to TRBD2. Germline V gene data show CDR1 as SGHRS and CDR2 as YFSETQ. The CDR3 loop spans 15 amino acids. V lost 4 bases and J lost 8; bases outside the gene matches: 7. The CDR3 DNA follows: TGCGCCAGCAGCCAACTAGCGGGGGCGGAAGGGGAGCTGTTTTTT. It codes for CASSQLAGAEGELFF.

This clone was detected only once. In DNA, the CDR3 is TGTGCCAGCAGCACCTCCTACGAGCAGTACTTC. The encoded protein is CASSTSYEQYF. The chain has TRBV5-4 and TRBJ2-5; D is unresolved. The J call may not be correct, given that the DNA end is closer to TRBJ2-7. CDR3 length equals 11 residues. CDR1 SGHNT and CDR2 YYREEE come from the germline V gene (reference sequence).

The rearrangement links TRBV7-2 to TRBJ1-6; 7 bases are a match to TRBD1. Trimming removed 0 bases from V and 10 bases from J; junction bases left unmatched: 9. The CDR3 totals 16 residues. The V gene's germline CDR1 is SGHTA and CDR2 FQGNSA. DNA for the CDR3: TGTGCCAGCAGCTTAGCCCTGCCAGGGGGTGGGTCACCCCTCCACTTT. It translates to CASSLALPGGGSPLHF.

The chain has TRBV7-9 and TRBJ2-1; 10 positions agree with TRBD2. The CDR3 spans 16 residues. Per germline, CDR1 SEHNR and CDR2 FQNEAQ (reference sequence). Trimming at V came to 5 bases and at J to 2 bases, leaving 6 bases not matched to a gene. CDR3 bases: TGTGCCAGCAGCCAAGCGGGGGGGTTTCCCTACAATGAGCAGTTCTTC. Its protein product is CASSQAGGFPYNEQFF.

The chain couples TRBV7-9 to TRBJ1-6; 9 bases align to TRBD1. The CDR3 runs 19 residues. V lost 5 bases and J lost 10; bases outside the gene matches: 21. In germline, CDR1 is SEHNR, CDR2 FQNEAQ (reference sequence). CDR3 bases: TGTGCCAGCAGCGGCCGGGACAGGGTGTCGGGGGTCCAAATGTCACCCCTCCACTTT. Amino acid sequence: CASSGRDRVSGVQMSPLHF.

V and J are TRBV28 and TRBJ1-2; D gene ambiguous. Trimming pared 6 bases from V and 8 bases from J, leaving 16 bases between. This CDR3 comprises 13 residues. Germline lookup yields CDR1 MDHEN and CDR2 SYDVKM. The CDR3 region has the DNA TGTGCCAGCAGCCGATCTGGACTACCCGGCTACACCTTC. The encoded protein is CASSRSGLPGYTF.

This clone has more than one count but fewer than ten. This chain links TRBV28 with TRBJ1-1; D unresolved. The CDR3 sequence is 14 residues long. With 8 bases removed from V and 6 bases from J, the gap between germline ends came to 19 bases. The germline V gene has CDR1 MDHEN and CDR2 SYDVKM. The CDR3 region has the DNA TGTGCCAGCCTTACTTATGCCCGTACTGCTGAAGCTTTCTTT. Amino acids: CASLTYARTAEAFF.

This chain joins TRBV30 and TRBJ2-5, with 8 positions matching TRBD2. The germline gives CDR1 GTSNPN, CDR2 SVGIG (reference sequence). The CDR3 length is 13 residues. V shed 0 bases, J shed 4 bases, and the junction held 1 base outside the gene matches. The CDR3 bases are TGTGCCTGGAGTGTACGGGGGGGAGAGACCCAGTACTTC. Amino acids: CAWSVRGGETQYF.

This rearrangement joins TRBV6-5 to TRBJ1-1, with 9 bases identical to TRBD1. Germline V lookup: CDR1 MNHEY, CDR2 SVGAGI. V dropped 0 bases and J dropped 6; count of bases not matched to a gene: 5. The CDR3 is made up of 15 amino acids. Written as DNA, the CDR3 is TGTGCCAGCAGTTACTCGAGACAGGGGGTCTCTGAAGCTTTCTTT. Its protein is CASSYSRQGVSEAFF.

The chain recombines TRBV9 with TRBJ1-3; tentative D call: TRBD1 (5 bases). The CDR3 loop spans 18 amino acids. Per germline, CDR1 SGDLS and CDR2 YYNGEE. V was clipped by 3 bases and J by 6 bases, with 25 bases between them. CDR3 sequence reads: CASSGPTIRGGPPNTIYF. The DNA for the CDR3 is TGTGCCAGCAGCGGACCAACCATTAGGGGTGGCCCCCCAAACACCATATATTTT.

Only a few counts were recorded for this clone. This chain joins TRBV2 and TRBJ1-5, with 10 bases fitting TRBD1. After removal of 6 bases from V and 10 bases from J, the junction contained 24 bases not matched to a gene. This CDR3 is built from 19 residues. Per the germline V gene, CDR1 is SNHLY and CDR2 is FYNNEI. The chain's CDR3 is CASREWGQGFSTGMYPQHF. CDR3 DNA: TGTGCCAGCAGAGAATGGGGACAGGGGTTTTCGACCGGCATGTACCCCCAGCATTTT.

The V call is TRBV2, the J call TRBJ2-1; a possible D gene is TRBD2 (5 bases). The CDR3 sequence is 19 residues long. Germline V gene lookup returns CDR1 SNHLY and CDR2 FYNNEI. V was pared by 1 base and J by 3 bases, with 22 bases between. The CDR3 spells CASSEDEGVFSRFYNEQFF. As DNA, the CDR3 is TGTGCCAGCAGTGAAGACGAGGGAGTTTTCTCCAGATTCTACAATGAGCAGTTCTTC.

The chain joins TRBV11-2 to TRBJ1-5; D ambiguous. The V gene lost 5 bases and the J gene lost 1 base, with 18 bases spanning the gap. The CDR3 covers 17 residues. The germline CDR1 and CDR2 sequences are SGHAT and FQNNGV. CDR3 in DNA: TGTGCCAGCAGCCCTCGATTCGGGGTGAACAGCAATCAGCCCCAGCATTTT. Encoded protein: CASSPRFGVNSNQPQHF. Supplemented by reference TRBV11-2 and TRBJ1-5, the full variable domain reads EAGVAQSPRYKIIEKRQSVAFWCNPISGHATLYWYQQILGQGPKLLIQFQNNGVVDDSQLPKDRFSAERLKGVDSTLKIQPAKLEDSAVYLCASSPRFGVNSNQPQHFGDGTRLSIL.

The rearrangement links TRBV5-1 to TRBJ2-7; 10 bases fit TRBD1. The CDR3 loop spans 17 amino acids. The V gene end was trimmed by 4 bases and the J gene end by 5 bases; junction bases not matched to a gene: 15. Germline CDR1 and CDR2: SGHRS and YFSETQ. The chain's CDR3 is CASSIGQGGVYDDEQYF. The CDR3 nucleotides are TGCGCCAGCAGCATAGGACAGGGGGGCGTCTATGACGACGAGCAGTACTTC. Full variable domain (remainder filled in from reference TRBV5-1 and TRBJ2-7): KAGVTQTPRYLIKTRGQQVTLSCSPISGHRSVSWYQQTPGQGLQFLFEYFSETQRNKGNFPGRFSGRQFSNSRSEMNVSTLELGDSALYLCASSIGQGGVYDDEQYFGPGTRLTVT.

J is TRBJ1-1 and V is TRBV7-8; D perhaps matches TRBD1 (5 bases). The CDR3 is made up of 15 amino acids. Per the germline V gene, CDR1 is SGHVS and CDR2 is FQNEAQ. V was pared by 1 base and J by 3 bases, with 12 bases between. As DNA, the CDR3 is TGTGCCAGCAGCTTAGGGGCAGGGCAGGACACTGAAGCTTTCTTT. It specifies CASSLGAGQDTEAFF. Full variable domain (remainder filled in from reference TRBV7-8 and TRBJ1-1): GAGVSQSPRYKVAKRGQDVALRCDPISGHVSLFWYQQALGQGPEFLTYFQNEAQLDKSGLPSDRFFAERPEGSVSTLKIQRTQQEDSAVYLCASSLGAGQDTEAFFGQGTRLTVV.

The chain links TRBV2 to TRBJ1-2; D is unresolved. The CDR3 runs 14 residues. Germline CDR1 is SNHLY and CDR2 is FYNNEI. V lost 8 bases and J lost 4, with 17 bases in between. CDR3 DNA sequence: TGTGCCAGCTTGACCTCCGGACTGACCTATGGCTACACCTTC. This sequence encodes CASLTSGLTYGYTF.

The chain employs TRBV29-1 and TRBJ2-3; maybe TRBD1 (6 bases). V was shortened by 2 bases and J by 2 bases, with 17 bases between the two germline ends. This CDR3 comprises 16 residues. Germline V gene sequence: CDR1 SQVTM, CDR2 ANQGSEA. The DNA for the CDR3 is TGCAGCGTTGAATGGACAGCCCCTGTCCTCACAGATACGCAGTATTTT. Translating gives CSVEWTAPVLTDTQYF.